This T cell receptor beta chain comes out of a study of CD8 T cells in Susac syndrome. Sequencing of TCR beta was carried out in blood CD8+ and CD4+ T cells. The multiple sclerosis controls comprised treatment-naive patients whose relapsing-remitting disease was stable or active. FACS enriched CD8+ TEMRA cells, while bulk CD8+ and CD4+ were negatively isolated. V was pared by 2 bases and J by 0 bases, with 10 bases between. CDR3 size: 15 residues. Looked up from germline, CDR1 is SGHRS and CDR2 is YFSETQ. Random-hexamer reverse transcription was applied to 0.5 to 1 ug RNA. By means of immunoSEQ multiplex PCR, TCR beta CDR3 spanning 54 Vbeta and 13 Jbeta underwent amplification. MiXCR, applied by TCRdb to the immunoSEQ multiplex PCR reads, yields one record per CDR3 protein. The sample has about 130,000 distinct CDR3 sequences; approximately 93% are singletons.

The V call is TRBV5-1, the J call TRBJ2-3, with D possibly being TRBD1 (6 bases). The sample consisted of CD8+ T cells from PBMCs. This TCR derives from a human donor with multiple sclerosis. The CDR3 nucleotides are TGCGCCAGCAGCTTCGGACAGATTAGCACAGATACGCAGTATTTT. It translates to CASSFGQISTDTQYF. Full variable domain (outside the CDR3, taken from reference TRBV5-1 and TRBJ2-3): KAGVTQTPRYLIKTRGQQVTLSCSPISGHRSVSWYQQTPGQGLQFLFEYFSETQRNKGNFPGRFSGRQFSNSRSEMNVSTLELGDSALYLCASSFGQISTDTQYFGPGTRLTVL.